The clone carrying this TCR beta chain has at least ten counts. These data come from a study of regulatory T cells in long-lasting Graves disease. There are 15 residues in the CDR3. CDR1 and CDR2 (germline): SNHLY, FYNNEI. The germline V and J ends were trimmed by 8 bases and 0 bases, with 13 bases remaining between them. CDR3-region Arm-PCR and iRepertoire HTBI primers produced the TCR beta libraries. TCRdb redid the calling of the multiplex PCR reads with MiXCR, one entry per CDR3 protein. The data hold about 310,000 distinct CDR3 sequences, with 15% to 20% observed a single time. Time point specified: newly diagnosed GD, antithyroid drugs for less than 3 months. RNA isolated from PBMCs was used to make the TCR library.

The sequenced sample was peripheral blood mononuclear cells (PBMCs), obtained at new diagnosis, from a patient treated with antithyroid drugs. The clonotype originates from a female donor with Graves disease. V usage is TRBV2 and J usage is TRBJ1-4; no clear D. This CDR3 is CASESGFSTNEKLFF. The CDR3, as DNA: TGTGCCAGCGAATCCGGGTTCTCAACTAATGAAAAACTGTTTTTT.